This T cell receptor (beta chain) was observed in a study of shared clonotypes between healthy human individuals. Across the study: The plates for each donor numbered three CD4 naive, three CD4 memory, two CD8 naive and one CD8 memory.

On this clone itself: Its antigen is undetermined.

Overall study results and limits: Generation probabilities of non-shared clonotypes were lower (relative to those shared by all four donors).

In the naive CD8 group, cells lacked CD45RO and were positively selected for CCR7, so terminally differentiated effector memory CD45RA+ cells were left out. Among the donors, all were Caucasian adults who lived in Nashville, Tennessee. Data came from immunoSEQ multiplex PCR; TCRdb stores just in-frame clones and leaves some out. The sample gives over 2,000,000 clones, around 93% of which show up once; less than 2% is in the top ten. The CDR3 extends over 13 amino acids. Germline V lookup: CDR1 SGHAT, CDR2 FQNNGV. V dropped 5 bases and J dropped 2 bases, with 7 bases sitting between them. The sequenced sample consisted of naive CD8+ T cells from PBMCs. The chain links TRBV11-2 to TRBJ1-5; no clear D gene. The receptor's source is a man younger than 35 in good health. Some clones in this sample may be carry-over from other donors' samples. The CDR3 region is CASSPGGNQPQHF. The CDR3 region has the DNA TGTGCCAGCAGCCCCGGGGGCAATCAGCCCCAGCATTTT.